This entry lists 23 T cell receptor beta chains sequenced from one sample in a study of T cell responses to AZD1222 COVID-19 vaccine. Only in-frame clones appear in the TCRdb table, and some are missing; sequencing was by immunoSEQ multiplex PCR. The sample yields about 25,000 clones, about 88% seen once. Sample: peripheral blood, taken 28 days after the second AZD1222 dose. The receptors here all came from an adult who received the AZD1222 COVID-19 vaccine.

CDR3 sequence reads: CASSLTVAGGRGELFF. The CDR3 DNA reads as TGTGCCAGCAGCTTAACAGTAGCGGGGGGGCGCGGGGAGCTGTTTTTT. The chain uses TRBV11-3 and TRBJ2-2; 11 bases agree with TRBD2. Trimming cost V 2 bases and J 7 bases; bases outside gene matches: 6. The CDR3 extends over 16 amino acids. The V gene's germline CDR1 is SGHNT and CDR2 YENEEA.

The chain is built from TRBV19 and TRBJ2-5; TRBD2 is a possible D gene (6 bases). There are 14 residues in the CDR3. V lost 6 bases to trimming and J lost 1 base, with 12 bases between them. The germline V gene encodes CDR1 LNHDA and CDR2 SQIVND (reference sequence). The CDR3 sequence is CASRGGGPQETQYF. DNA of the CDR3: TGTGCCAGTAGAGGCGGAGGGCCCCAAGAGACCCAGTACTTC. Looking up the rest from reference TRBV19 and TRBJ2-5 gives the full variable domain: DGGITQSPKYLFRKEGQNVTLSCEQNLNHDAMYWYRQDPGQGLRLIYYSQIVNDFQKGDIAEGYSVSREKKESFPLTVTSAQKNPTAFYLCASRGGGPQETQYFGPGTRLLVL.

This clone occurred once. This sequence joins TRBV29-1 and TRBJ2-3; D is perhaps TRBD2 (6 bases). Germline CDR1 and CDR2: SQVTM and ANQGSEA. The CDR3 runs to 14 residues. The V end was cut by 4 bases, the J end by 6 bases, with 17 bases between. The CDR3 bases are TGCAGCGTTGTTGGGGCCGGGACTTGGGATACGCAGTATTTT. Its protein product is CSVVGAGTWDTQYF.

The count of this clone is one. The rearrangement joins TRBV5-1 to TRBJ2-3; 11 nucleotides agree with TRBD2. Germline loops: CDR1 SGHRS, CDR2 YFSETQ. V trimming: 3 bases; J trimming: 2 bases; junction bases outside the gene matches: 17. CDR3 length equals 20 residues. The CDR3 nucleotides read TGCGCCAGCAGCTATAAGACAGGAGATAGCGGGAGGGCCACCACAGATACGCAGTATTTT. Its translation: CASSYKTGDSGRATTDTQYF.

CDR3 protein: CASSLVSGDYGYTF. Here the CDR3 DNA reads TGCGCCAGCAGCTTGGTGTCAGGGGACTATGGCTACACCTTC. The V gene is TRBV5-1, the J gene TRBJ1-2, with D possibly TRBD1 on 6 matching bases. CDR1 and CDR2 (germline): SGHRS, YFSETQ. The CDR3 covers 14 residues. The V end was cut by 0 bases, the J end by 3 bases, with 9 bases between. Drawing the rest from reference TRBV5-1 and TRBJ1-2, the complete variable domain is KAGVTQTPRYLIKTRGQQVTLSCSPISGHRSVSWYQQTPGQGLQFLFEYFSETQRNKGNFPGRFSGRQFSNSRSEMNVSTLELGDSALYLCASSLVSGDYGYTFGSGTRLTVV.

The chain has TRBV27 and TRBJ2-2; 7 bases match TRBD1. From germline, CDR1 is MNHEY and CDR2 SMNVEV (reference sequence). The CDR3 consists of 15 residues. After removal of 5 bases from V and 6 bases from J, the junction contained 9 bases not matched to a gene. In DNA form, the CDR3 reads TGTGCCAGCAGTCGGCTGGGGCAGGGGGCCGGGGAGCTGTTTTTT. This sequence encodes CASSRLGQGAGELFF.

The J gene is TRBJ2-7, the V gene TRBV2; a weak D match, TRBD1 (6 bases). V lost 7 bases and J lost 2, with 12 bases in between. The CDR3 runs to 13 residues. Germline V gives CDR1 SNHLY, CDR2 FYNNEI. Here the CDR3 DNA reads TGTGCCAGCACAGGACAGTTGACCTACGAGCAGTACTTC. It yields the protein CASTGQLTYEQYF.

This chain uses TRBV29-1 with TRBJ2-1; D is perhaps TRBD1 (6 bases). V lost 3 bases and J 2 bases, leaving 14 bases between the germline ends. The CDR3 totals 15 residues. Looked up from germline, CDR1 is SQVTM and CDR2 is ANQGSEA. Here the CDR3 DNA reads TGCAGCGTTGAGGGACATTTAGCAACCTACAATGAGCAGTTCTTC. Translation gives CSVEGHLATYNEQFF.

This clone was detected a few times. The rearrangement links TRBV2 to TRBJ1-1; D ambiguous. In germline, CDR1 is SNHLY, CDR2 FYNNEI. CDR3 length equals 12 residues. V was trimmed by 6 bases and J by 5 bases, leaving 10 bases between them. The CDR3 region has the DNA TGTGCCAGCAGAAATCGGGGAACTGAAGCTTTCTTT. Translating gives CASRNRGTEAFF.

The genes are TRBV20-1 and TRBJ1-2; D gene unclear. Trimming took off 6 bases at V and 8 bases at J, with 13 bases between the two ends. Germline CDR1 and CDR2: DFQATT and SNEGSKA (reference sequence). The CDR3 is 11 residues long. CDR3 region: CSAPQIRGYTF. The DNA for the CDR3 is TGCAGTGCCCCCCAAATTCGCGGCTACACCTTC.

V usage is TRBV15 and J usage is TRBJ2-3; 10 bases are shared with TRBD1. The germline V gene encodes CDR1 LNHNV and CDR2 YYDKDF (reference sequence). The trim removed 1 base at V and 4 bases at J, leaving 8 bases unmatched. This CDR3 region has 17 residues. The chain's CDR3 is CATSRGPIGTGADTQYF. DNA for the CDR3: TGTGCCACCAGCAGAGGTCCCATCGGGACAGGGGCAGATACGCAGTATTTT.

This clone was seen once. The CDR3 protein is CASSVPGGEDSNQPQHF. CDR3 coding DNA: TGTGCCAGCAGCGTCCCAGGGGGCGAGGATAGCAATCAGCCCCAGCATTTT. The J gene is TRBJ1-5, the V gene TRBV9; TRBD1 matches at 8 bases. The CDR3 sequence is 17 residues long. Germline V gene lookup returns CDR1 SGDLS and CDR2 YYNGEE. V trimming: 2 bases; J trimming: 0 bases; junction bases outside the gene matches: 7.

V usage is TRBV30 and J usage is TRBJ2-6; no reliable D call. Germline V gene sequence: CDR1 GTSNPN, CDR2 SVGIG (reference sequence). The CDR3 has 10 amino acids. The CDR3 reads CVLGANVLTF. The CDR3 DNA is TGTGTCCTAGGGGCCAACGTCCTGACTTTC.

The genes are TRBV4-2 and TRBJ2-7, with 8 bases lining up with TRBD2. This CDR3 has 16 amino acids. The V gene's germline CDR1 is LGHNA and CDR2 YNFKEQ. Germline trimming cut 4 bases from V and 0 bases from J; bases unmatched to any gene: 8. This chain's CDR3 is CASSRGIGTSSYEQYF. DNA for the CDR3: TGTGCCAGCAGCCGTGGCATAGGGACTAGCTCCTACGAGCAGTACTTC.

The V gene is TRBV12-2, the J gene TRBJ1-5; the table's D gene call, TRBD1, was not cross checked with the DNA. TRBV12-2 is reported as a pseudogene. This CDR3 comprises 16 residues. CDR3 in amino acids: CASRTRQDYSNQPQHF. DNA of the CDR3: TGTGCAAGTCGCACTCGACAGGATTATAGCAATCAGCCCCAGCATTTT.

This clone appeared once. The rearrangement joins TRBV3-1 (or the pseudogene TRBV3-2) to TRBJ2-1; D not resolved. Germline V CDR1 and CDR2: LGHDT, YNNKEL (reference sequence). V was clipped by 1 base and J by 6 bases, with 4 bases between them. CDR3 length: 12 residues. The CDR3 DNA follows: TGTGCCAGCAGCCAAGTTTTCAATGAGCAGTTCTTC. Its protein is CASSQVFNEQFF.

CDR3 region: CASSLVYEQYF. Here the CDR3 DNA reads TGTGCCAGCTCGCTAGTCTACGAGCAGTACTTC. The J gene is TRBJ2-7, the V gene TRBV7-3; D is unresolved. V gave up 8 bases and J gave up 3 bases, with 8 bases separating them. The CDR3 length is 11 residues. CDR1 SGHTA and CDR2 FQGTGA come from the germline V gene.

The rearrangement links TRBV10-3 to TRBJ2-1; TRBD2 agrees at 13 bases. With V trimmed by 2 bases and J by 9 bases, 10 bases remained unmatched. The germline V gene encodes CDR1 ENHRY and CDR2 SYGVKD. The CDR3 sequence is 17 residues long. The CDR3 region has the DNA TGTGCCATCAGTGAGAGCGGACTAGCGGGAGCCATCAGTGAGCAGTTCTTC. Protein product: CAISESGLAGAISEQFF.

The chain joins TRBV9 to TRBJ2-1; 11 bases fit TRBD2. V was clipped by 4 bases and J by 8 bases; unmatched bases: 5. CDR1 is SGDLS and CDR2 is YYNGEE in the germline V gene. The CDR3 runs to 14 residues. The CDR3 region has the DNA TGTGCCAGCAGCCTAGCGGGGGGCTGGGATGAGCAGTTCTTC. Its protein is CASSLAGGWDEQFF.

The chain links TRBV5-1 to TRBJ2-2; D might be TRBD1 (5 bases). The CDR3 contains 14 residues. The V end was cut by 4 bases, the J end by 5 bases, with 12 bases between. Germline-derived CDR1 and CDR2 are SGHRS and YFSETQ. The CDR3 nucleotides are TGCGCCAGCAGCCCCCAGGGATTTACCGGGGAGCTGTTTTTT. It translates to CASSPQGFTGELFF. Variable domain in full (rest from reference TRBV5-1 and TRBJ2-2): KAGVTQTPRYLIKTRGQQVTLSCSPISGHRSVSWYQQTPGQGLQFLFEYFSETQRNKGNFPGRFSGRQFSNSRSEMNVSTLELGDSALYLCASSPQGFTGELFFGEGSRLTVL.

The V call is TRBV12-5, the J call TRBJ2-7; D may be TRBD1 (5 bases). The germline V gene encodes CDR1 LGHNT and CDR2 FRNRAP. The V and J ends lost 6 bases and 0 bases respectively, with 9 bases between them. The CDR3 totals 13 residues. This CDR3 reads CASGIDSSYEQYF. DNA of the CDR3: TGTGCTAGTGGGATAGACAGCTCCTACGAGCAGTACTTC.

The V gene is TRBV7-2, the J gene TRBJ2-7, with TRBD2 identical over 10 bases. From germline, CDR1 is SGHTA and CDR2 FQGNSA. CDR3 length: 14 amino acids. J gave up 7 bases and V 5 bases, and 8 bases lay outside the gene matches. The CDR3 bases are TGTGCCAGCAGCCTCTTAGCTAGCGGGAGTGAGCAGTACTTC. Translation: CASSLLASGSEQYF.

The rearrangement joins TRBV15 to TRBJ1-4; TRBD1 is a possible D gene (6 bases). The germline V and J ends were trimmed by 0 bases and 7 bases, with 9 bases remaining between them. There are 14 residues in the CDR3. CDR1 is LNHNV and CDR2 is YYDKDF in the germline V gene (reference sequence). CDR3 loop: CATSREPGAEKLFF. CDR3 coding DNA: TGTGCCACCAGCAGAGAACCAGGGGCTGAAAAACTGTTTTTT.